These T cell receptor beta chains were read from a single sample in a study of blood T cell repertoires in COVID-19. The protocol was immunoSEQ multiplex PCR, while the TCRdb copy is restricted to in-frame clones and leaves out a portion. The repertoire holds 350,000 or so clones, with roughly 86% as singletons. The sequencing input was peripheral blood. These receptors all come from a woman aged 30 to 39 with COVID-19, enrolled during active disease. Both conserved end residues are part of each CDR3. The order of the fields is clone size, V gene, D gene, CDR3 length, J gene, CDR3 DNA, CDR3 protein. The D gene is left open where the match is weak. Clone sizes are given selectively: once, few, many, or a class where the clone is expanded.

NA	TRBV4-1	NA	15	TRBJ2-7	TGCGCCAGCAGCGTCACCGCAGTAAATAACTACGAGCAGTACTTC	CASSVTAVNNYEQYF
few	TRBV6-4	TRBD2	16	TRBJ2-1	TGTGCCAGCAGTGAAGAAGGAGCGGGAGGGCCTCACGAGCAGTTCTTC	CASSEEGAGGPHEQFF
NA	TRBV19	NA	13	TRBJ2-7	TGTGCCAGTAGTATTTCCGGTTTATACGAGCAGTACTTC	CASSISGLYEQYF
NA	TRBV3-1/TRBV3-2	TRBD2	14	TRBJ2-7	TGTGCCAGCAGCCGCGGGACTAGCGGTTACGAGCAGTACTTC	CASSRGTSGYEQYF
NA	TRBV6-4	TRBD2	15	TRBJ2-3	TGTGCCAGCAGTGAGCTAGCGGGATCCACAGATACGCAGTATTTT	CASSELAGSTDTQYF
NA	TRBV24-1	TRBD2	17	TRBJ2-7	TGTGCCACCAGTGATGGGGGACTAGCGGGGTTGTCCTACGAGCAGTACTTC	CATSDGGLAGLSYEQYF
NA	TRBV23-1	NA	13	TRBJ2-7	TGCGCCAGCCGCAAGCCCCCAGGGGCCGAGCAGTACTTC	CASRKPPGAEQYF
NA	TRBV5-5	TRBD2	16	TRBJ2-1	TGTGCCAGCACCGGCGAAGCAGCGGGAGTCGGCAATGAGCAGTTCTTC	CASTGEAAGVGNEQFF
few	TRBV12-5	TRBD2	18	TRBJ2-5	TGTGCTAGTGGTCTCCACAGAGGAGGGCTAGCGGGTTCGATGACCCAGTACTTC	CASGLHRGGLAGSMTQYF
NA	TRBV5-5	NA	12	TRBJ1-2	TGTGCCAGCAGCTTTGGGGCCGGTGGCTACACCTTC	CASSFGAGGYTF
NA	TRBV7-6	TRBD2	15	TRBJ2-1	TGTGCCAGCAGCTTCGGGACTAGCGTCAACAATGAGCAGTTCTTC	CASSFGTSVNNEQFF
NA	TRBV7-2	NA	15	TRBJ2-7	TGTGCCAGCAGCCGGACTGCCGATCTTACCTACGAGCAGTACTTC	CASSRTADLTYEQYF
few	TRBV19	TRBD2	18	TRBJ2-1	TGTGCCAGTAGTATAAGACTAGCGGGAGCCCGCTCCTACAATGAGCAGTTCTTC	CASSIRLAGARSYNEQFF
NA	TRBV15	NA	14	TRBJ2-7	TGTGCCACCAGCAGAGGGACAAACTCCTACGAGCAGTACTTC	CATSRGTNSYEQYF
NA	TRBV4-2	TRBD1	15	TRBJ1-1	TGTGCCAGCAGCCAAACGACAGGGGTTAACACTGAAGCTTTCTTT	CASSQTTGVNTEAFF
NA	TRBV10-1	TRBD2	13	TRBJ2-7	TGCGCCAGCAGGATGACTAGCGAAGGCGAGCAGTACTTC	CASRMTSEGEQYF
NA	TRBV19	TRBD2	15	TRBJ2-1	TGTGCCAGTAGTATCCCCGGCGGGAGAGACAATGAGCAGTTCTTC	CASSIPGGRDNEQFF
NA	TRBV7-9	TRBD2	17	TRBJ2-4	TGTGCCAGCAGCTTACCCACTAGCGGGCGGGCCAAAAACATTCAGCACTTC	CASSLPTSGRAKNIQHF
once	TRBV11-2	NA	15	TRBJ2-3	TGTGCCAGCAGCGTACAGGGAACGATCACAGATACGCAGTATTTT	CASSVQGTITDTQYF
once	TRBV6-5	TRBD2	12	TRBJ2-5	TGTGCCAGCCGGGAGGGCTCAGAGACCCAGTACTTC	CASREGSETQYF
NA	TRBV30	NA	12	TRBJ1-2	TGTGCCTGGAGAGAGGTCGGCTATGGCTACACCTTC	CAWREVGYGYTF
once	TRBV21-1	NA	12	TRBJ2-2	TGTGCCATCGGGTTGTGGACCGGGGAGCTGTTTTTT	CAIGLWTGELFF
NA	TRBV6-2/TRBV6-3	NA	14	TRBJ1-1	TGTGCCAGCAGCCCCGGACTGCTGAACACTGAAGCTTTCTTT	CASSPGLLNTEAFF
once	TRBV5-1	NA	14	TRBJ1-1	TGCGCCAGCAGCCAGGGACATCGGAACACTGAAGCTTTCTTT	CASSQGHRNTEAFF
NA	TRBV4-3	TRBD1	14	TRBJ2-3	TGCGCCAGCAGCCTGGAGACAGGGCCAGATACGCAGTATTTT	CASSLETGPDTQYF
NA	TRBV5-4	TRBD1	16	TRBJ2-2	TGTGCCAGCAGCTTGGGGCGGGACAGGAGCACCGGGGAGCTGTTTTTT	CASSLGRDRSTGELFF
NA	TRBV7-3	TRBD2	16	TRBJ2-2	TGTGCCAGCAGCAAGACTAGCGGGAGATTTACCGGGGAGCTGTTTTTT	CASSKTSGRFTGELFF
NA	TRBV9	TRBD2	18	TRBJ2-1	TGTGCCAGCAGCGCGGGACTAGCGGGGCCAAGCTCCTACAATGAGCAGTTCTTC	CASSAGLAGPSSYNEQFF
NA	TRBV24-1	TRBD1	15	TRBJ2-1	TGTGCCACCAGTGAAGGGACAGGGGCCTACAATGAGCAGTTCTTC	CATSEGTGAYNEQFF